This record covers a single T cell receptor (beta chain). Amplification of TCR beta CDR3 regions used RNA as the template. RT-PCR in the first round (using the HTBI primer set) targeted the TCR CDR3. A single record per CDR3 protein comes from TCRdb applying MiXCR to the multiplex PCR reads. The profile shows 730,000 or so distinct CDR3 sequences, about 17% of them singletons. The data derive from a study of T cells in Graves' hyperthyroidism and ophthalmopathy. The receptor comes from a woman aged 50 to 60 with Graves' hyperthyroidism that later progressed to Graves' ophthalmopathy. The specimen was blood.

The CDR3 reads CSVAGGSLDTQYF. CDR3 coding DNA: TGCAGCGTTGCAGGGGGCTCGTTGGATACGCAGTATTTT. This rearrangement joins TRBV29-1 to TRBJ2-3; 8 bases are shared with TRBD1. Trimming at V came to 4 bases and at J to 6 bases, leaving 6 bases not matched to a gene. The CDR3 covers 13 residues. CDR1 is SQVTM and CDR2 is ANQGSEA in the germline V gene.